A single T cell receptor (beta chain) is shown here with its context. This record belongs to a study of a mutant IDH1 vaccine in newly diagnosed glioma. Study-level information: Patients' prior therapy spanned radiotherapy, temozolomide, or both; most underwent both.

Repertoires were generated with immunoSEQ multiplex PCR, while TCRdb's copy carries only in-frame clones and drops some. The sample records tens of thousands of clones, about 91% being singletons. As to time point: baseline, week 1 (first vaccination visit). Treatment specified: pre-vaccination baseline after standard-of-care therapy. The sequence was collected from a man between 50 and 59 years old with glioma. Sequencing was performed on PBMCs, taken from a glioma patient treated with radiotherapy, temozolomide or both.

CDR3 nucleotides: TGCGCCAGCAGCGGTTGGGGTATCCAAGAGACCCAGTACTTC. It is translated as CASSGWGIQETQYF. The chain combines TRBV5-1 with TRBJ2-5; unclear D gene. Germline assignment: CDR1 SGHRS and CDR2 YFSETQ. V was trimmed by 4 bases and J by 1 base, leaving 11 bases between them. The CDR3 extends over 14 amino acids.